This TCR beta chain came from a study of OX40 agonist ivuxolimab in advanced cancers. Study context: Among those enrolled, mean age was about 58 years (range about 23 to 85) and approximately 83% were male.

The CDR3 is made up of 14 amino acids. CDR1 and CDR2 (germline): MNHEY, SVGAGI. The V and J ends lost 5 bases and 1 base respectively, with 11 bases between them. In regard to this clone: As yet, its antigen is unknown.

General study results and limits: CD4+ and CD8+ blood T cells expanded clonally by week 6 at 0.1 to 3.0 mg/kg. On average, CD8+ T cells had more expanded clones than CD4+.

Measured with immunoSEQ multiplex PCR; TCRdb has only the in-frame clones, and not every one. Of roughly 40,000 clones detected, about 88% appear once; the ten largest clones hold around 20%. Sampling of blood occurred at baseline, cycle 4 day 1, and cycle 7 day 1. This chain joins TRBV6-5 and TRBJ1-1; D uncertain. Specimen: CD4+ or CD8+ T cells sorted from blood, collected in a trial of the OX40 agonist ivuxolimab. The TCR sequence derives from an adult with an advanced solid tumor such as melanoma, head and neck, liver or kidney cancer. CDR3 protein: CASSPSDTNTEAFF. In DNA form, the CDR3 reads TGTGCCAGCAGTCCCTCCGACACGAACACTGAAGCTTTCTTT.